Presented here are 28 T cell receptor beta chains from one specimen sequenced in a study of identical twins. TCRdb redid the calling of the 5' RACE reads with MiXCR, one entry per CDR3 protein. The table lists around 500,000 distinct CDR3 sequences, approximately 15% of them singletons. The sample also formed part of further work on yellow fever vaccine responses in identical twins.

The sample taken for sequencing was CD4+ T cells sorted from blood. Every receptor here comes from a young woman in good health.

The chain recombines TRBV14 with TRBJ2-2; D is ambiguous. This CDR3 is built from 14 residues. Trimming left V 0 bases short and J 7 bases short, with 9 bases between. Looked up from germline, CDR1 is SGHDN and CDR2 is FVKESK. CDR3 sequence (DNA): TGTGCCAGCAGCCAAGATGAAATGCTCGGGGAGCTGTTTTTT. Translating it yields CASSQDEMLGELFF.

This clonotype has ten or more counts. The CDR3 region has the DNA TGCGCCAGCAGCCAAGGGGGGGCAGGAGTAACCTACAATGAGCAGTTCTTC. This encodes CASSQGGAGVTYNEQFF. The chain uses TRBV4-3 and TRBJ2-1; either TRBD1 or TRBD2 may fit D (6 bases each). V lost 1 base, J lost 2 bases, and 15 bases lay in between. The CDR3 is 17 amino acids. From germline, CDR1 is LGHNA and CDR2 YSLEER.

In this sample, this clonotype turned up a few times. The CDR3 loop is CATSSHTADTQYF. The CDR3 nucleotides are TGTGCCACCAGCAGCCATACCGCAGATACGCAGTATTTT. V and J are TRBV15 and TRBJ2-3; no definite D call. Trimming shortened V by 3 bases and J by 4 bases, and 8 bases separated the two germline ends. The V gene's germline CDR1 is LNHNV and CDR2 YYDKDF (reference sequence). The CDR3 runs to 13 residues.

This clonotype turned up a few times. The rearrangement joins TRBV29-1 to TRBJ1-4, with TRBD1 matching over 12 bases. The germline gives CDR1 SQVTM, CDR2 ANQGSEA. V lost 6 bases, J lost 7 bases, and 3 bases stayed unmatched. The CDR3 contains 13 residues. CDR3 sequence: CSVPGQGAEKLFF. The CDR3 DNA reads TGCAGCGTCCCGGGACAGGGGGCTGAAAAACTGTTTTTT.

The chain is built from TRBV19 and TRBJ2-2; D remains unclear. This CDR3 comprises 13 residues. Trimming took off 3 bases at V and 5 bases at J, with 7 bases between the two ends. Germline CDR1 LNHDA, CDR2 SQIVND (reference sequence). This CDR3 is CASSILHTGELFF. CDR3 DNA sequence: TGTGCCAGTAGTATCCTCCATACCGGGGAGCTGTTTTTT.

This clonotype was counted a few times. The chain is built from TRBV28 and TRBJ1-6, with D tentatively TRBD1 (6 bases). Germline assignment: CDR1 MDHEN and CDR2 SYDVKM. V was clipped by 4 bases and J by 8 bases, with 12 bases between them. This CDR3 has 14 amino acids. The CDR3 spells CASSSGESYSPLHF. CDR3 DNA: TGTGCCAGCAGTTCAGGGGAGAGTTATTCACCCCTCCACTTT.

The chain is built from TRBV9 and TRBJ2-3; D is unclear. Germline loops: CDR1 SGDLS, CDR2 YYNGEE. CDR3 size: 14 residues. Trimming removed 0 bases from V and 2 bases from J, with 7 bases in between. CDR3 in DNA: TGTGCCAGCAGCGTAGTGGGGTCCACAGATACGCAGTATTTT. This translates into CASSVVGSTDTQYF.

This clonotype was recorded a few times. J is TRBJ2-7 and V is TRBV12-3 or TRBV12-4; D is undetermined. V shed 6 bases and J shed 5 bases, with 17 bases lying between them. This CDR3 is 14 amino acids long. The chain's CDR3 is CASSPRSSLHEQYF. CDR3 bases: TGTGCCAGCAGCCCAAGAAGTAGCCTGCACGAGCAGTACTTC.

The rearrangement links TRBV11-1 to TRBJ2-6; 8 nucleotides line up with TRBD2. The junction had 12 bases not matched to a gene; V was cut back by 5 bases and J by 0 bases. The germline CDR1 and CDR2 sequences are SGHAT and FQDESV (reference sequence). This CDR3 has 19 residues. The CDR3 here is CASSPTAGTRSSGANVLTF. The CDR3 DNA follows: TGTGCCAGCAGCCCGACCGCCGGGACTAGGAGCTCTGGGGCCAACGTCCTGACTTTC.

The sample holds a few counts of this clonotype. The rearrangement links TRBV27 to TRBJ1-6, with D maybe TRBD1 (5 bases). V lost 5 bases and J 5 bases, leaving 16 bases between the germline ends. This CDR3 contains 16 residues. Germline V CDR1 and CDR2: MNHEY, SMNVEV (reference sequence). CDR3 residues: CASSPLSGPHNSPLHF. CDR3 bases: TGTGCCAGCAGTCCGCTTTCGGGGCCTCATAATTCACCCCTCCACTTT.

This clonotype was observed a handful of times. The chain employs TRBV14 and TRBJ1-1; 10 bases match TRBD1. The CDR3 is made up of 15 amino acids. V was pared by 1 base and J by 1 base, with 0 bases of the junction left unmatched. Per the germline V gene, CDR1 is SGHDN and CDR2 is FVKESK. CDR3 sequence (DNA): TGTGCCAGCAGCCAAGGGACAGGGGGGAACACTGAAGCTTTCTTT. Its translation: CASSQGTGGNTEAFF.

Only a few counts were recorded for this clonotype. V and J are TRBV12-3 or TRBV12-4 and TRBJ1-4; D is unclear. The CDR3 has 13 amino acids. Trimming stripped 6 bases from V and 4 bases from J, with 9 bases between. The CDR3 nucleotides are TGTGCCAGCAGCCCAGCCGTTAATGAAAAACTGTTTTTT. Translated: CASSPAVNEKLFF.

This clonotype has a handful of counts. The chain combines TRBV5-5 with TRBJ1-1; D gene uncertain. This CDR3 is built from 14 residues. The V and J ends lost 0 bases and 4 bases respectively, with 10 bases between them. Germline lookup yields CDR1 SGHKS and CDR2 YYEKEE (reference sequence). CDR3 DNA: TGTGCCAGCAGCTTGGGACCGGCGGTCACTGAAGCTTTCTTT. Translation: CASSLGPAVTEAFF.

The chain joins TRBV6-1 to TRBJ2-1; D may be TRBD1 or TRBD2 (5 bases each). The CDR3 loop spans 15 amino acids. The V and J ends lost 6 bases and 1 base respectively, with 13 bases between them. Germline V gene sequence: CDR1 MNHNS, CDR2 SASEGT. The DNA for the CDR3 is TGTGCCAGCAGCCCCGGGGCGCAATCCTACAATGAGCAGTTCTTC. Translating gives CASSPGAQSYNEQFF.

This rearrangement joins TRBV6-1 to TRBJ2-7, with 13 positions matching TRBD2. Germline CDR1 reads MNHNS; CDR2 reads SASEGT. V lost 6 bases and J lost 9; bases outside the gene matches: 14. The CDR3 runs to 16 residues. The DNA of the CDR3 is TGTGCCAGCAGGCCATCCGGACTAGCGGGAGATCAGTCGCAGTACTTC. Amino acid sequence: CASRPSGLAGDQSQYF.

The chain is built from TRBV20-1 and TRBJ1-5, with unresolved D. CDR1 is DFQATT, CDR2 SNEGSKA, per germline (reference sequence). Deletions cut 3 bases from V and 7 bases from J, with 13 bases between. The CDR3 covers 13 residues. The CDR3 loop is CSASYREGQPQHF. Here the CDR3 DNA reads TGCAGTGCTAGTTATAGGGAGGGCCAGCCCCAGCATTTT.

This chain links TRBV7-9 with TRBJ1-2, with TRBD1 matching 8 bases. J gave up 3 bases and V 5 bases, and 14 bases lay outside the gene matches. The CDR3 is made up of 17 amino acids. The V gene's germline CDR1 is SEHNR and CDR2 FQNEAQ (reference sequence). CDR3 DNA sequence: TGTGCCAGCAGCGTACCAACAGGGGGGTATGACTACTATGGCTACACCTTC. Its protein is CASSVPTGGYDYYGYTF.

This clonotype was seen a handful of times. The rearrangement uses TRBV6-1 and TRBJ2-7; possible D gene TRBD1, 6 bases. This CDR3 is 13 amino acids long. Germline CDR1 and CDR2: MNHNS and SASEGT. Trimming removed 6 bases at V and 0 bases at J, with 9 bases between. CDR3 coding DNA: TGTGCCAGCAGGGTACAGGGCTCCTACGAGCAGTACTTC. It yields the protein CASRVQGSYEQYF.

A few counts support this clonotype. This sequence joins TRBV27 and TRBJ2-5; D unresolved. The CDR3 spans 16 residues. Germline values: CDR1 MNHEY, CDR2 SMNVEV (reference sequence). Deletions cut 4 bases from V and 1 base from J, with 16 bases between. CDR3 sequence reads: CASSSYYAKGQETQYF. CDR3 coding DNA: TGTGCCAGCAGTTCCTACTATGCCAAGGGCCAAGAGACCCAGTACTTC.

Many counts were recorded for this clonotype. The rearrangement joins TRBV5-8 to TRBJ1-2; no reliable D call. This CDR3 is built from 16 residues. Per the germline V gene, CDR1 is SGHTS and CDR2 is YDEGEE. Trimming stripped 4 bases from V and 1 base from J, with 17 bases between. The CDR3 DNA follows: TGTGCCAGCAGCCTCCTTTCACAGAGTGTTAACTATGGCTACACCTTC. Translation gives CASSLLSQSVNYGYTF.

This CDR3 is CSVSLLAGSDTQYF. Written as DNA, the CDR3 is TGCAGCGTCTCGTTACTAGCGGGGTCTGATACGCAGTATTTT. The chain has TRBV29-1 and TRBJ2-3; 10 bases fit TRBD2. CDR1 and CDR2 (germline): SQVTM, ANQGSEA. With 6 bases clipped from V and 6 bases from J, the junction kept 9 bases outside the gene matches. The length of the CDR3 is 14 residues.

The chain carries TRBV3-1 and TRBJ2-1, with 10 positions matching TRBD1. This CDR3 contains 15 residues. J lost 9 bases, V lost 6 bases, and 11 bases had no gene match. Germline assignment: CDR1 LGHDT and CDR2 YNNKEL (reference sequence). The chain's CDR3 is CASRAGTGVFGEQFF. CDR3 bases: TGTGCCAGCAGAGCCGGGACAGGGGTTTTCGGTGAGCAGTTCTTC.

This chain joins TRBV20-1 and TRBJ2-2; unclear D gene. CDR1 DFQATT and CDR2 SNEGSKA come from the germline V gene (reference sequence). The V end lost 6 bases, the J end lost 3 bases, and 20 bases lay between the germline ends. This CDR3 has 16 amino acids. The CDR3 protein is CSAPALGGPHTGELFF. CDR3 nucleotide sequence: TGCAGTGCCCCCGCCCTAGGCGGCCCACACACCGGGGAGCTGTTTTTT.

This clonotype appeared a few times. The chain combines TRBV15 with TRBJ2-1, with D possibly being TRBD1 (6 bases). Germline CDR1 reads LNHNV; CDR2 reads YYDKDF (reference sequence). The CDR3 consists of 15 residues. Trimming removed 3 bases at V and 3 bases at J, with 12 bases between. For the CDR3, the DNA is TGTGCCACCAGCAGGGATCGGACAGACTACAATGAGCAGTTCTTC. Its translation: CATSRDRTDYNEQFF.

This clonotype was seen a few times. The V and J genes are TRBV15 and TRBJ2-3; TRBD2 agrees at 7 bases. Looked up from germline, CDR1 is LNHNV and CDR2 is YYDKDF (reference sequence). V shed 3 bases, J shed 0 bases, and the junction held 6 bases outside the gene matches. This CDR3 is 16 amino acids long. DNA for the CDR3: TGTGCCACCAGCAGTAGCGGGTCTTCTAGCACAGATACGCAGTATTTT. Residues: CATSSSGSSSTDTQYF.

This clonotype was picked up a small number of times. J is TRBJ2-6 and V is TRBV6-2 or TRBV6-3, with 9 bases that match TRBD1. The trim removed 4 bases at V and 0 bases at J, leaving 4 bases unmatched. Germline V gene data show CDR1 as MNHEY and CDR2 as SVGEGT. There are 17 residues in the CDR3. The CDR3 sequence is CASSSGTGSSGANVLTF. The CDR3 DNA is TGTGCCAGCAGTTCCGGGACAGGGAGCTCTGGGGCCAACGTCCTGACTTTC.

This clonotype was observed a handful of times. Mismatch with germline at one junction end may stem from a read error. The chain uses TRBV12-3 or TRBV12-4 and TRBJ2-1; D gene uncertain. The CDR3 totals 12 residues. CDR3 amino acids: CASSMDHRRNYF. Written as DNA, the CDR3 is TGTGCCAGCAGCATGGACCACCGCAGAAATTACTTC.

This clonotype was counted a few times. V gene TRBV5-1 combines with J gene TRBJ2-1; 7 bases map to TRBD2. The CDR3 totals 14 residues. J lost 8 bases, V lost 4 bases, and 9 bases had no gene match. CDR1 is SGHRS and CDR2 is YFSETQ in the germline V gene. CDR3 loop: CASSGMTSSDEQFF. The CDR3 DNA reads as TGCGCCAGCAGCGGAATGACTAGCTCCGATGAGCAGTTCTTC.